This paragraph reports one T cell receptor (beta chain). Germline-derived CDR1 and CDR2 are SGHTA and FQGNSA. The V end was cut by 6 bases, the J end by 10 bases, with 12 bases between. This CDR3 has 11 residues. The data are from a study of blood T cells in healthy people across ages. PCR was performed a second time for 7 to 11 cycles using a sample-barcoded 5' primer and a J-beta primer mix. TCRdb itself ran the 5' RACE reads through MiXCR, one entry per CDR3 protein. The sample has 1.8 million or so distinct CDR3 sequences, around 42% seen once. This TCR was recovered from a human donor in good health. The chain combines TRBV7-2 with TRBJ1-1; D is unclear. Sequencing used blood. The DNA of the CDR3 is TGTGCCAGCAGTCCCTCCGGAAGAGCTTTCTTT. This codes for CASSPSGRAFF.